This entry describes one T cell receptor (beta chain). Its specificity is not known. The data originate from a study of T cells after yellow fever vaccination. About the study: SMART-Seq v4 Ultra Low Input prepared the low-cell-number fractions. Whole-study results and caveats: Most primary-vaccination clones recurred post-booster (approximately 95% CD4, about 90% CD8). Repertoires obtained by FACS sorting could include abundant clonotypes that entered as contaminants from the bulk population. CD4 and CD8 compartments shared a small share of clonotypes, likely from convergent recombination.

V shed 10 bases, J shed 7 bases, and the junction held 6 bases outside the gene matches. The CDR3 has 11 amino acids. CDR1 and CDR2 from the germline V gene are SGHVS and FNYEAQ. Via MiXCR, TCRdb re-called the 5' RACE reads, giving one row per CDR3 protein. The repertoire has roughly 250,000 distinct CDR3 sequences, about an eighth of them found once; the top ten carry roughly 0.5%. Source: CD4+ T cells sorted from PBMCs, taken 45 days after the yellow fever booster vaccination. This TCR was sampled from a young man who received the YFV17D yellow fever vaccine. The genes are TRBV7-6 and TRBJ1-1; 7 bases are shared with TRBD1. CDR3 in DNA: TGTGCCAATCGACAGGGCAATGAAGCTTTCTTT. It translates to CANRQGNEAFF.